The rows below give T cell receptor beta chains drawn from one sample of a study of T cells in Graves' hyperthyroidism and ophthalmopathy. MiXCR, run by TCRdb on the multiplex PCR reads, gives a single entry per CDR3 protein. This sample yields 360,000 or so distinct CDR3 sequences, of which approximately 19% are seen a single time; 3.5% to 4% belongs to the top ten. Material: blood. These receptors all come from a woman younger than 30 with Graves' hyperthyroidism. CDR3s include the opening cysteine and the closing phenylalanine or tryptophan. D genes are given only for firm matches. Size is stated for part of the rows, as once, few or many counts, or as a class when the clone is expanded.

v_gene	abundance	j_gene	d_gene	CDR3nt	CDR3aa
TRBV6-5	many	TRBJ1-5	.	TGTGCCAGCAGTTACTCCGGGGGCAATCAGCCCCAGCATTTT	CASSYSGGNQPQHF
TRBV6-4	.	TRBJ2-6	.	TGTGCCAGCAGAGGAGGGGACAAACCCGGGGCCAACGTCCTGACTTTC	CASRGGDKPGANVLTF
TRBV11-2	many	TRBJ2-5	.	TGTGCCAGCAGCCTGAGACATGGCCCACAAGAGACCCAGTACTTC	CASSLRHGPQETQYF
TRBV2	.	TRBJ2-4	TRBD2	TGTGCCAGCCGGGGGGGGCGAGCCAAAAACATTCAGTACTTC	CASRGGRAKNIQYF
TRBV14	many	TRBJ1-3	.	TGTGCCAGCAGCCTCCTACTGACTGGAAACACCATATATTTT	CASSLLLTGNTIYF
TRBV2	.	TRBJ1-1	.	TGTGCCAGCACAGACAGTGAAGCTTTCTTT	CASTDSEAFF
TRBV11-2	many	TRBJ2-7	.	TGTGCCAGCAGCCCCCCGGACAGAGCCTACGAGCAGTACTTC	CASSPPDRAYEQYF
TRBV28	many	TRBJ1-1	.	TGTGCCAGCAGTTTCGGGGGTAACACTGAAGCTTTCTTT	CASSFGGNTEAFF
TRBV7-6	many	TRBJ2-7	.	TGTGCCAGCAGCTTACGGCAGAACTCCTACGAGCAGTACTTC	CASSLRQNSYEQYF
TRBV6-1	many	TRBJ1-1	.	TGTACCAGCAGGCGCGAAATGAACACTGAAGCTTTCTTT	CTSRREMNTEAFF
TRBV18	many	TRBJ1-2	.	TGTGCCAGCTCACATGAACGGACAGCGCGCTATGGCTACACCTTC	CASSHERTARYGYTF
TRBV7-9	.	TRBJ2-7	.	TGTGCCAGCAGCGGAGGACTGTCCCCCTACGAGCAGTACTTC	CASSGGLSPYEQYF
TRBV2	.	TRBJ2-5	TRBD2	TGTGCCAGCAGTGGGGCTAGCGGGGGCCGAGAGACCCAGTACTTC	CASSGASGGRETQYF
TRBV28	many	TRBJ1-2	TRBD1	TGTGCCAGCGATCCGACAGGGAACTATGGCTACACCTTC	CASDPTGNYGYTF
TRBV2	few	TRBJ1-1	.	TGTGCCAGCAGTGAATTGGGCGGCACTGAAGCTTTCTTT	CASSELGGTEAFF
TRBV7-8	few	TRBJ1-5	.	TGTGCCAGCAGCTTACGTCAGGGGAGAGTTGGCAATCAGCCCCAGCATTTT	CASSLRQGRVGNQPQHF
TRBV12-3/TRBV12-4	many	TRBJ1-5	TRBD1	TGTGCCAGCAGTTCCTTGGACAGGGGCCAAACCAGCAATCAGCCCCAGCATTTT	CASSSLDRGQTSNQPQHF
TRBV18	.	TRBJ2-5	TRBD2	TGTGCCAGCTCACCACTCTCTAGCGGGGACCAAGAGACCCAGTACTTC	CASSPLSSGDQETQYF
TRBV19	many	TRBJ1-1	.	TGTGCCAGTAGTATTAGTTTGAACACTGAAGCTTTCTTT	CASSISLNTEAFF
TRBV6-1	.	TRBJ1-1	.	TGTGCCAGCAGTCGGCAGTTTAACACTGAAGCTTTCTTT	CASSRQFNTEAFF
TRBV18	.	TRBJ2-5	.	TGTGCCAGCTCACCAAGGGCAGGTGGGGAGACCCAGTACTTC	CASSPRAGGETQYF
TRBV5-1	.	TRBJ1-1	.	TGCGCCAGCGGCCAACAGGGCCGGAACACTGAAGCTTTCTTT	CASGQQGRNTEAFF
TRBV5-1	.	TRBJ2-7	TRBD2	TGCGCCAGCAGCTCGCTAGCGGGGGGGTATAGCGAGCAGTACTTC	CASSSLAGGYSEQYF